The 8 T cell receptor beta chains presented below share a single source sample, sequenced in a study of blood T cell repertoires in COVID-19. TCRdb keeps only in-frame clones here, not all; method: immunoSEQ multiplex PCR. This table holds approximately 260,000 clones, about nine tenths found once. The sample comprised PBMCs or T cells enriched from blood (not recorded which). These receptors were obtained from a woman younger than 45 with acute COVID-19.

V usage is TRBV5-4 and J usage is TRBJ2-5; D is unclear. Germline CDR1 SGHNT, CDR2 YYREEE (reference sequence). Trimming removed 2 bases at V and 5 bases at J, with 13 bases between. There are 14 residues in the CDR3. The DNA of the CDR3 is TGTGCCAGCAGCTTAAAATCAGGAAGGGAGACCCAGTACTTC. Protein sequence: CASSLKSGRETQYF. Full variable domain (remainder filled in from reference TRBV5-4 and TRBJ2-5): ETGVTQSPTHLIKTRGQQVTLRCSSQSGHNTVSWYQQALGQGPQFIFQYYREEENGRGNFPPRFSGLQFPNYSSELNVNALELDDSALYLCASSLKSGRETQYFGPGTRLLVL.

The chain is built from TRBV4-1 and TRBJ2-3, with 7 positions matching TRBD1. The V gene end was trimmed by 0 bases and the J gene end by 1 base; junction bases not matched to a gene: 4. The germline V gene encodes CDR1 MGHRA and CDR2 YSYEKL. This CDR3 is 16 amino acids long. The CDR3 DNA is TGCGCCAGCAGCCAAGACCGGGACAGAGGCACAGATACGCAGTATTTT. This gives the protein CASSQDRDRGTDTQYF.

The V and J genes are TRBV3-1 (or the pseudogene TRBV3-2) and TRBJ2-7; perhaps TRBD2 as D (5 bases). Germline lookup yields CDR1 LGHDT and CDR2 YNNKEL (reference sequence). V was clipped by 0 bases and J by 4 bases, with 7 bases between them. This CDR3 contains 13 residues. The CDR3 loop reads CASSQDRRYEQYF. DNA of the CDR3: TGTGCCAGCAGCCAAGATAGGAGGTACGAGCAGTACTTC.

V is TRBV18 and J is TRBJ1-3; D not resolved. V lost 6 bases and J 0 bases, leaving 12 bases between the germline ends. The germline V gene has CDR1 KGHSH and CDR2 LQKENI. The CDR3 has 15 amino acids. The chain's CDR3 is CASSHAGRSGNTIYF. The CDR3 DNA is TGTGCCAGCTCTCACGCTGGGCGCTCTGGAAACACCATATATTTT. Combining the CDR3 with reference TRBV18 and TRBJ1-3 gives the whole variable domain NAGVMQNPRHLVRRRGQEARLRCSPMKGHSHVYWYRQLPEEGLKFMVYLQKENIIDESGMPKERFSAEFPKEGPSILRIQQVVRGDSAAYFCASSHAGRSGNTIYFGEGSWLTVV.

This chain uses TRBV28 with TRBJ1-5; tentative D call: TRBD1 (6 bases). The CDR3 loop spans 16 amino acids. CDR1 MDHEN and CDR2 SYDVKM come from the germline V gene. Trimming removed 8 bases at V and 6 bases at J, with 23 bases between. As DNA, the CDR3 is TGTGCCAGCCTATCACATTTTGGGGGCGCGGGTCAGCCCCAGCATTTT. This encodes CASLSHFGGAGQPQHF. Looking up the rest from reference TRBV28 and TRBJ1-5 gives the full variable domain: DVKVTQSSRYLVKRTGEKVFLECVQDMDHENMFWYRQDPGLGLRLIYFSYDVKMKEKGDIPEGYSVSREKKERFSLILESASTNQTSMYLCASLSHFGGAGQPQHFGDGTRLSIL.

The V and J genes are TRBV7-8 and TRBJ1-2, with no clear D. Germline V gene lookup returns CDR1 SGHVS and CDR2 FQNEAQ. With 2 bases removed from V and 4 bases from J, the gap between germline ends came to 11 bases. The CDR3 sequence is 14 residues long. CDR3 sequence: CASSLSQISYGYTF. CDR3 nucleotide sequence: TGTGCCAGCAGCTTATCCCAGATTTCCTATGGCTACACCTTC.

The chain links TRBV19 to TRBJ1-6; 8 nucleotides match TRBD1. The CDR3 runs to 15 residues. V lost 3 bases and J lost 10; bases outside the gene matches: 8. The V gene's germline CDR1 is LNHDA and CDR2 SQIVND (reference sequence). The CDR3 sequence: CASSIIPQGGSPLHF. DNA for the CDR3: TGTGCCAGTAGTATCATCCCACAGGGGGGATCACCCCTCCACTTT.

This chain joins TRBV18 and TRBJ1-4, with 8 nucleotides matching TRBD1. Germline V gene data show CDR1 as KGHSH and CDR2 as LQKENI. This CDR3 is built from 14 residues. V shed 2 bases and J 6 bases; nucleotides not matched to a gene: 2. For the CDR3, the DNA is TGTGCCAGCTCACCATCGGACAGGGATGAAAAACTGTTTTTT. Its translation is CASSPSDRDEKLFF.